The rows below give T cell receptor beta chains drawn from one sample of a study of shared clonotypes between healthy human individuals. The data were produced by immunoSEQ multiplex PCR, yet TCRdb's version contains in-frame clones alone and is incomplete. Among approximately 100,000 clones listed, roughly 70% were seen once. The material sequenced was memory CD8+ T cells sorted from blood. All receptors come from a woman aged 25 to 39 in good health. Each CDR3 is given without its conserved first and last residue.

CDR3: ATSRDHGAWEPQH
J: TRBJ1-5
V: TRBV15

CDR3: ATSDSRKKPTGPRGDYEQY
J: TRBJ2-7
V: TRBV15

CDR3: ASSLDLWLAGSPAGEQY
J: TRBJ2-7
V: TRBV7-8

CDR3: ASSDGGTENTGELF
J: TRBJ2-2
V: TRBV6-4

CDR3: ASSLQRANYGYT
J: TRBJ1-2
V: TRBV5-4

CDR3: ASSYSTAPPEQF
J: TRBJ2-1
V: TRBV7-8

CDR3: ASTDVVLNQPQH
J: TRBJ1-5
V: TRBV6-1

CDR3: ASSSGTSGEQY
J: TRBJ2-7
V: TRBV11-3

CDR3: ASSLTGGISGNTIY
J: TRBJ1-3
V: TRBV5-1

CDR3: ASSESIPYEQY
J: TRBJ2-7
V: TRBV2

CDR3: ASSELGNGGTGELF
J: TRBJ2-2
V: TRBV10-2

CDR3: ASSRGNEKLF
J: TRBJ1-4
V: TRBV18

CDR3: ASSVASGNTEAF
J: TRBJ1-1
V: TRBV9

CDR3: ASSEDGSGANVLT
J: TRBJ2-6
V: TRBV6-4

CDR3: ASSFPRTGGFPEYEQY
J: TRBJ2-7
V: TRBV28

CDR3: ASSEAGTVRGQPQH
J: TRBJ1-5
V: TRBV2

CDR3: ASSPSGSTPLYEQY
J: TRBJ2-7
V: TRBV5-4

CDR3: SAVDTGRNYEQY
J: .
V: TRBV29-1

CDR3: ATSNGLAGAYEQY
J: TRBJ2-7
V: TRBV15

CDR3: CSSRGGFTEAF
J: TRBJ1-1
V: TRBV19

CDR3: ASSLTGQGGDT
J: TRBJ1-2
V: TRBV5-1

CDR3: ASTPTPYLQTEAF
J: TRBJ1-1
V: TRBV7-8

CDR3: ASSDPTGGSNQPQH
J: TRBJ1-5
V: TRBV2

CDR3: ASSFDGLAAYEQY
J: TRBJ2-7
V: TRBV5-6

CDR3: ASSYSNVNTEAF
J: TRBJ1-1
V: TRBV6-5

CDR3: ASSPSNYNEQF
J: TRBJ2-1
V: TRBV5-4

CDR3: ASSFRASNQPQH
J: TRBJ1-5
V: TRBV28

CDR3: SAPAGGDYNEQF
J: TRBJ2-1
V: TRBV29-1

CDR3: ASSLGTGGPSGDEQF
J: TRBJ2-1
V: TRBV11-2

CDR3: ASSKGLADSYEQY
J: TRBJ2-7
V: TRBV2

CDR3: ASSQVDLRQSRANVLT
J: TRBJ2-6
V: TRBV6-9

CDR3: ASDGLVEGYT
J: TRBJ1-2
V: TRBV21-1

CDR3: ASSQETLTYGYT
J: TRBJ1-2
V: TRBV4-1

CDR3: ASSLSPGGSGYT
J: TRBJ1-2
V: TRBV27

CDR3: ASSPQTHNSPLH
J: TRBJ1-6
V: TRBV23-1

CDR3: ASSLRRTGNTIY
J: TRBJ1-3
V: TRBV7-9

CDR3: SVDGATNEKLF
J: TRBJ1-4
V: TRBV29-1

CDR3: ASSDQGTGYDEQF
J: TRBJ2-1
V: TRBV9

CDR3: ASSQKRQGTHQPQH
J: TRBJ1-5
V: TRBV6-4

CDR3: ASSTPGTSVRKLF
J: TRBJ1-4
V: TRBV19

CDR3: ASSGGQGGHEQY
J: TRBJ2-7
V: TRBV5-4

CDR3: ASSPIRWGEGTEAF
J: TRBJ1-1
V: TRBV27

CDR3: ASSLDRPATDTQY
J: TRBJ2-3
V: TRBV5-1

CDR3: ASSLGSGTPTPTTEAF
J: TRBJ1-1
V: TRBV11-2

CDR3: ASTTGPGTGRTEAF
J: TRBJ1-1
V: TRBV27

CDR3: ASRGAMGDTGELF
J: TRBJ2-2
V: TRBV4-2

CDR3: ASSLVGSGGYT
J: TRBJ1-2
V: TRBV7-9

CDR3: AWEDSYGYT
J: TRBJ1-2
V: TRBV30

CDR3: ASRLTSRVEEANYGYT
J: TRBJ1-2
V: TRBV12-2

CDR3: ASSIRGYNEQF
J: TRBJ2-1
V: TRBV19

CDR3: ASSLDFPSGEGTGELF
J: TRBJ2-2
V: TRBV5-1

CDR3: ASSQAYLGINQPQH
J: TRBJ1-5
V: TRBV4-1

CDR3: ASSSGTGKGQPQH
J: TRBJ1-5
V: TRBV11-2

CDR3: ASSHTTLAGSKETQY
J: TRBJ2-5
V: TRBV25-1

CDR3: ASSLWGRGIHEQY
J: TRBJ2-7
V: TRBV5-4

CDR3: ASSLGRSTDTQY
J: TRBJ2-3
V: TRBV5-1

CDR3: ASSLGWTSGSFGELF
J: TRBJ2-2
V: TRBV5-4

CDR3: ASSLGLAGVGEQY
J: TRBJ2-7
V: TRBV27

CDR3: ASSFSGDYNEQF
J: TRBJ2-1
V: TRBV5-5